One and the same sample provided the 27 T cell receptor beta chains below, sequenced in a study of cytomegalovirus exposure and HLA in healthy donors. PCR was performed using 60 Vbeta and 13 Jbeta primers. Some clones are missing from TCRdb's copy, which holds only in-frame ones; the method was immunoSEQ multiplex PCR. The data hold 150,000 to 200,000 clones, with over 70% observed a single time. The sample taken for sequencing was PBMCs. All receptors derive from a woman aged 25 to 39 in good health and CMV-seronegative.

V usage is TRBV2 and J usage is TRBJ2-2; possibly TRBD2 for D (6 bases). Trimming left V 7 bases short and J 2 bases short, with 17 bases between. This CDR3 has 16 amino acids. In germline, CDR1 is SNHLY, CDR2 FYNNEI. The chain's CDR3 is CASTPAGAGNTGELFF. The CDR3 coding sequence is TGTGCCAGCACCCCTGCCGGGGCGGGAAACACCGGGGAGCTGTTTTTT.

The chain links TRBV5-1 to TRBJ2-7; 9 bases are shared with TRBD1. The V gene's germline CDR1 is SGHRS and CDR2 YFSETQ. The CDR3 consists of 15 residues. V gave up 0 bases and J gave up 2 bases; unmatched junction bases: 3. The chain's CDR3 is CASSLDRGPAYEQYF. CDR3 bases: TGCGCCAGCAGCTTGGACAGGGGGCCCGCCTACGAGCAGTACTTC.

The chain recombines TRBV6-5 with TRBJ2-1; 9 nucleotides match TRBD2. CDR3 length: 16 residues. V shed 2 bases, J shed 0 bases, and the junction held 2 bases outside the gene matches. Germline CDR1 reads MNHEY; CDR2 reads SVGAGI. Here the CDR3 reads CASSYDSGSSYNEQFF. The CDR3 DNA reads TGTGCCAGCAGTTACGATAGCGGGAGCTCCTACAATGAGCAGTTCTTC.

In DNA, the CDR3 is TGTGCCAGCAGACAAGGGACAGGGGGCAATGAGCAGTTCTTC. It translates to CASRQGTGGNEQFF. The chain couples TRBV6-5 to TRBJ2-1; the match to TRBD1 covers 11 bases. The CDR3 extends over 14 amino acids. In germline, CDR1 is MNHEY, CDR2 SVGAGI. Trimming at V came to 6 bases and at J to 6 bases, leaving 4 bases not matched to a gene.

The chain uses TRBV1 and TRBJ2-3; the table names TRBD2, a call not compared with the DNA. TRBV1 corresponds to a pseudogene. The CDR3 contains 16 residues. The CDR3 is CTSSQLAGAPSGTQYF. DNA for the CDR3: TGCACCAGCAGCCAACTAGCGGGGGCCCCATCGGGTACGCAGTATTTT.

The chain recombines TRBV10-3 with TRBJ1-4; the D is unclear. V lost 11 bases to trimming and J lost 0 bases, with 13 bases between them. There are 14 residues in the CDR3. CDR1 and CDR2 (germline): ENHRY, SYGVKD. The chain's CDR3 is CAASTGATNEKLFF. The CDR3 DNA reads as TGTGCCGCGAGTACGGGTGCAACTAATGAAAAACTGTTTTTT.

The CDR3 DNA reads as TGTGCCAGCAAGGGACTAGCAATACCCCACGAGCAGTACTTC. Protein product: CASKGLAIPHEQYF. This chain uses TRBV21-1 with TRBJ2-7; the D call of TRBD2 is as the table states it, not checked on the DNA. TRBV21-1 is classified as a pseudogene. The CDR3 covers 14 residues.

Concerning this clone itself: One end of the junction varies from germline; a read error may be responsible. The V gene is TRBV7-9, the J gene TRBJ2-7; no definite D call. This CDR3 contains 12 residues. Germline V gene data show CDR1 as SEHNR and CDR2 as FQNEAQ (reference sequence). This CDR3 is CSSSYGSYEQYF. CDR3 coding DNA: TGTTCCAGCAGCTACGGGTCCTACGAGCAGTACTTC.

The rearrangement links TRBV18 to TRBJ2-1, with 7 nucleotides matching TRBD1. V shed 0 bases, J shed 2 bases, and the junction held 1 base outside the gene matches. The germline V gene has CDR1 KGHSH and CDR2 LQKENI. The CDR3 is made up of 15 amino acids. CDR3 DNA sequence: TGTGCCAGCTCACCACCGGGGACAGCCTACAATGAGCAGTTCTTC. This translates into CASSPPGTAYNEQFF.

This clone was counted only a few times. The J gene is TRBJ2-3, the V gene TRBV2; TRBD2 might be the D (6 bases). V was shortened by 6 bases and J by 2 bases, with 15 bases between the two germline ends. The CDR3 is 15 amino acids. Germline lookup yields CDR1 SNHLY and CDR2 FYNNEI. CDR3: CASRYRDSYTDTQYF. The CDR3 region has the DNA TGTGCCAGCAGGTACCGGGACTCCTACACAGATACGCAGTATTTT.

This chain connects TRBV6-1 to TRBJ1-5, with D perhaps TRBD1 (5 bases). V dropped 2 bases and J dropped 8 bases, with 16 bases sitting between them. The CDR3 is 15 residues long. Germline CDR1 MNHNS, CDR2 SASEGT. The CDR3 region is CASSETGQGQEPQHF. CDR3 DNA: TGTGCCAGCAGTGAAACGGGCCAGGGCCAGGAGCCCCAGCATTTT.

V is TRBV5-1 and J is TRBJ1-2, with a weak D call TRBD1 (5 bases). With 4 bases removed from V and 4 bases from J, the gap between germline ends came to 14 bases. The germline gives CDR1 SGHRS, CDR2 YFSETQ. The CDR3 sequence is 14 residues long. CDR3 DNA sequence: TGCGCCAGCAGCATGGGGGACTATAGCTATGGCTACACCTTC. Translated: CASSMGDYSYGYTF.

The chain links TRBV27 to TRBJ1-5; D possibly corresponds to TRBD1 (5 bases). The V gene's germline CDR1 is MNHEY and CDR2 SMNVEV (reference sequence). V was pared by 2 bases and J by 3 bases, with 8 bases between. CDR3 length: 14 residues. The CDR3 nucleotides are TGTGCCAGCAGTTTACAGGGTAACAATCAGCCCCAGCATTTT. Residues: CASSLQGNNQPQHF.

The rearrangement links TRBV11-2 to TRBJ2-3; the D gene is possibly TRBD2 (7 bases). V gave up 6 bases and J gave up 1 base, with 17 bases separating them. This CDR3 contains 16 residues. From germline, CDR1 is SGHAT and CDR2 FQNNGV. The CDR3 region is CASSSAQGGGTDTQYF. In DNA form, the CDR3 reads TGTGCCAGCAGTTCGGCCCAAGGGGGGGGCACAGATACGCAGTATTTT.

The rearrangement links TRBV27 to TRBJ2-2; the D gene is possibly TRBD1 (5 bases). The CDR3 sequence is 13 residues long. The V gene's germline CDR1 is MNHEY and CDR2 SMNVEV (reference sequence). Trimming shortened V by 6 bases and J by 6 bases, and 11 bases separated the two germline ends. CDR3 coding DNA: TGTGCCAGCAGCACACAGGAGTCCGGGGAGCTGTTTTTT. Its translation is CASSTQESGELFF.

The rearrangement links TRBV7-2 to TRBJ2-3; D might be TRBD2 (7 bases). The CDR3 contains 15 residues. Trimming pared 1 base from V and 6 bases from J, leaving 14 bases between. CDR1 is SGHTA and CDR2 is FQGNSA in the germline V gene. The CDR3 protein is CASSLGTGGLDTQYF. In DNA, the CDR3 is TGTGCCAGCAGCTTAGGGACCGGGGGGCTCGATACGCAGTATTTT.

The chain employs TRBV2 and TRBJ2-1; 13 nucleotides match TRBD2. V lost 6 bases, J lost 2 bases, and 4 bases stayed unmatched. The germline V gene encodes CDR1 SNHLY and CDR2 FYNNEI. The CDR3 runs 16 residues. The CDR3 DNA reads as TGTGCCAGCAGGACTAGCGGGGGGATGACCTACAATGAGCAGTTCTTC. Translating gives CASRTSGGMTYNEQFF. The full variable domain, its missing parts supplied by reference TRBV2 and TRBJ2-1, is EPEVTQTPSHQVTQMGQEVILRCVPISNHLYFYWYRQILGQKVEFLVSFYNNEISEKSEIFDDQFSVERPDGSNFTLKIRSTKLEDSAMYFCASRTSGGMTYNEQFFGPGTRLTVL.

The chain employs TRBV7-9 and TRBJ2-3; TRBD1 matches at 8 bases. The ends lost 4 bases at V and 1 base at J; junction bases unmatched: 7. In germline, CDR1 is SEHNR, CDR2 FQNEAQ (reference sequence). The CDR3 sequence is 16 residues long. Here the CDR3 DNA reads TGTGCCAGCAGCTCTGACAGGGGAGATGGCACAGATACGCAGTATTTT. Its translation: CASSSDRGDGTDTQYF.

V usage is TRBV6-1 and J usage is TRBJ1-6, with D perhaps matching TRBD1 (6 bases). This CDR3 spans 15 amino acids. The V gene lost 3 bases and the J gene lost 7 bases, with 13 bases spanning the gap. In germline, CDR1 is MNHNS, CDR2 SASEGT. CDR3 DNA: TGTGCCAGCAGTGATAATACAGGGTGGAATTCACCCCTCCACTTT. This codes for CASSDNTGWNSPLHF.

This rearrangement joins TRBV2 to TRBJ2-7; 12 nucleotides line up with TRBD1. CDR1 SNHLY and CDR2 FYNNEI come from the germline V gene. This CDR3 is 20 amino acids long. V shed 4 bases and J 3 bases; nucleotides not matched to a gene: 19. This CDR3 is CASSVRAGTGGPGPDYEQYF. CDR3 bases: TGTGCCAGCAGTGTCAGAGCCGGGACAGGGGGCCCAGGACCGGACTACGAGCAGTACTTC.

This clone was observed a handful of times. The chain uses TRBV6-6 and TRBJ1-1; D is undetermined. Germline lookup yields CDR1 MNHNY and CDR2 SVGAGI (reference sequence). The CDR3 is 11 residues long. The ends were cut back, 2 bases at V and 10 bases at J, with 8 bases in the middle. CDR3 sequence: CASSYDAGAFF. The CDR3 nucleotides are TGTGCCAGCAGTTACGATGCGGGAGCTTTCTTT.

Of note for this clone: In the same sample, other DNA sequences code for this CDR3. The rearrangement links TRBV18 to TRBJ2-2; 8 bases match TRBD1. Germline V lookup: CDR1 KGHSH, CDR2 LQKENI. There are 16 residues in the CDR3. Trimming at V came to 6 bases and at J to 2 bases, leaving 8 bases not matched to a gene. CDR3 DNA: TGTGCCAGCTCGTCCCAGGGGGCATCAAACACCGGGGAGCTGTTTTTT. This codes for CASSSQGASNTGELFF.

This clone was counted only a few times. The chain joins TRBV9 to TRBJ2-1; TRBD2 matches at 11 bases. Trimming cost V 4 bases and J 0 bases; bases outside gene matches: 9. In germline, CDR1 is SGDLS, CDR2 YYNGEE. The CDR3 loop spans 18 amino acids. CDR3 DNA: TGTGCCAGCAGCCATAATTCAGGACTAGCGGGCTCCTACAATGAGCAGTTCTTC. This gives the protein CASSHNSGLAGSYNEQFF.

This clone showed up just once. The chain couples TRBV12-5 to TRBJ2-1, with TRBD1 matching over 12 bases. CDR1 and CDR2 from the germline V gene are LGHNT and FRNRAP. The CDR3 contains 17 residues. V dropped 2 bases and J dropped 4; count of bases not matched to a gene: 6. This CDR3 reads CASGLTGQGAPYNEQFF. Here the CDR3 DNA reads TGTGCTAGTGGTTTGACGGGACAGGGGGCGCCATACAATGAGCAGTTCTTC. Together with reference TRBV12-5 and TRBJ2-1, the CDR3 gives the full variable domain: DARVTQTPRHKVTEMGQEVTMRCQPILGHNTVFWYRQTMMQGLELLAYFRNRAPLDDSGMPKDRFSAEMPDATLATLKIQPSEPRDSAVYFCASGLTGQGAPYNEQFFGPGTRLTVL.

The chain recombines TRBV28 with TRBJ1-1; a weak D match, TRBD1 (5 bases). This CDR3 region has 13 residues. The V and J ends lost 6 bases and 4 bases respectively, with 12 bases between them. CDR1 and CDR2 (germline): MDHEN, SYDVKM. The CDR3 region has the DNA TGTGCCAGCAGCAAGACGGGGGGCACTGAAGCTTTCTTT. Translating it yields CASSKTGGTEAFF. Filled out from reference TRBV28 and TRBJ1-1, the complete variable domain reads DVKVTQSSRYLVKRTGEKVFLECVQDMDHENMFWYRQDPGLGLRLIYFSYDVKMKEKGDIPEGYSVSREKKERFSLILESASTNQTSMYLCASSKTGGTEAFFGQGTRLTVV.

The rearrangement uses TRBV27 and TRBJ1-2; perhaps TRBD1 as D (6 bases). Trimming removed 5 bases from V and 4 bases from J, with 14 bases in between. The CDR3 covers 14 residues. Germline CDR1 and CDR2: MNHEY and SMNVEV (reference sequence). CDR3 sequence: CASSPTGPSYGYTF. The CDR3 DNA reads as TGTGCCAGCAGTCCAACAGGGCCTAGCTATGGCTACACCTTC.

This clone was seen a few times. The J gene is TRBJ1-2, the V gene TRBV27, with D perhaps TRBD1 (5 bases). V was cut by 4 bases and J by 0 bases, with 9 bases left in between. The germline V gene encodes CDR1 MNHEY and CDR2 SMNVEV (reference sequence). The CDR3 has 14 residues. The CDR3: CASSYTGANYGYTF. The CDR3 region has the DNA TGTGCCAGCAGTTATACAGGAGCTAACTATGGCTACACCTTC.